These 2 T cell receptor beta chains originate from one sample sequenced in a study of preoperative IRX-2 immunotherapy in early breast cancer. Clones were read by immunoSEQ multiplex PCR, and TCRdb kept only the in-frame ones, dropping some. The repertoire includes about 62,000 clones, less than 95% of them detected once, and under 2% sits in the top ten. Indicated treatment: preoperative locoregional IRX-2 cytokine immunotherapy. Sampling was performed from a patient treated with IRX-2 immunotherapy. These receptors originate from a human donor with breast cancer.

The chain has TRBV7-6 and TRBJ2-1; D uncertain. Trimming stripped 6 bases from V and 9 bases from J, with 18 bases between. The germline CDR1 and CDR2 sequences are SGHVS and FNYEAQ. This CDR3 has 14 amino acids. The CDR3 region has the DNA TGTGCCAGCAGTCCGACGCCGTATGGTGGTGAGCAGTTCTTC. It translates to CASSPTPYGGEQFF.

The chain uses TRBV4-1 and TRBJ2-7; 7 nucleotides align to TRBD1. The CDR3 runs 13 residues. Germline CDR1 and CDR2: MGHRA and YSYEKL. Trimming took 5 bases from V and 3 from J; bases not matched to a gene: 4. This chain's CDR3 is CASSRGHDYEQYF. Written as DNA, the CDR3 is TGCGCCAGCAGCAGGGGGCACGACTACGAGCAGTACTTC.